The T cell receptor beta chain under discussion was sequenced for a study of regulatory T cells in long-lasting Graves disease (dated by TCRdb to 2020 to 2023). Some background on the complete study: Newly diagnosed Graves' disease patients had taken antithyroid drugs for less than 3 months. A total of roughly 35 samples were covered by TCR sequencing, comprising around 13 persistent and around 20 newly diagnosed Graves' disease patients. This study used TCR sequencing and RNA sequencing of peripheral blood to compare persistent Graves' disease patients against newly diagnosed Graves' disease patients. The study took place in China and was registered as a clinical trial. What the authors observed across the whole study: Persistent patients shared more public clonotypes among themselves (more than 2,500) than newly diagnosed patients did (over 900). Lower TCR Shannon entropy and fewer highly expanded clones were observed in persistent Graves' disease patients than in newly diagnosed patients, which suggested clonal expansion. The study examined only peripheral blood because the primary lesion, thyroid tissue, could not be accessed. Preferential use of TRBV28, TRBJ1-2 and TRBJ2-5 was observed in persistent disease, whereas TRBV20-1 and TRBJ2-1 were favored in newly diagnosed disease. Sequencing and analysis were restricted to the TCR beta chain. The small sample size was acknowledged by the authors as a limitation that may reduce accuracy.

Library preparation was by multiplex PCR. Instrument on record: Illumina HiSeq 4000. TCR beta libraries were built with iRepertoire HTBI primers and Arm-PCR amplification of CDR3 regions. Before sequencing, the PCR products underwent gel purification. Regarding the original processing steps: A total of 62 TRBV and some 13 TRBJ segments were identified across samples and were used for gene usage analysis of CDR3 amino acid clonotypes. Filtered high-quality paired reads were merged into contigs using COPE and FqMerger. Contigs were aligned with BLAST to IMGT TRBV, TRBD and TRBJ reference genes, and CDR3 was defined per IMGT. Any clonotype with a frequency above 0.1% was counted as a highly expanded clone. Shannon entropy served as the measure of repertoire diversity, while the Gini coefficient captured V-J evenness. Public clonotypes were defined as clonotypes shared by more than one individual. Clones were called with MiXCR by TCRdb after fastp trimmed the public reads at Q25, and only in-frame beta chains were retained. Identical CDR3 protein sequences are pooled into one entry, listed with their most common genes and DNA. These V and J calls rely on TCRdb rather than the paper's analysis. The sample profile shows hundreds of thousands of distinct CDR3 sequences; about a sixth of them were found once. The ten largest clones add up to around a fifth of the sample.

V is reduced by 8 bases and J by 3 bases, leaving a spacing of 6 bases between them. The CDR3 holds 11 amino acids from the cysteine to the phenylalanine. CDR3 DNA only is kept here, 33 bases in frame from base 1. This clonotype was counted many times. This clone's antigen is unknown. Nothing much larger sits one base from this clone, and base qualities are not available. The time point label corresponds to: newly diagnosed GD, antithyroid drugs for less than 3 months. For both TCR sequencing and RNA sequencing, RNA was extracted from PBMCs using TRIzol. The diagnosis of Graves' disease followed American Thyroid Association guidelines. Patients were recruited from an endocrinology department in Xi'an, China. Each patient gave about 9.1 milliliters of peripheral blood, collected in an EDTA anticoagulant tube. PBMCs were isolated by Ficoll Paque Plus density gradient separation without further T cell sorting. RNA quality was checked with an Agilent 2100 Bioanalyzer and agarose gel, and concentration with a NanoDrop 2000.

The chain employs TRBV12-3 or TRBV12-4 and TRBJ2-3; no confident D gene assignment can be made. The receptor was isolated from a female donor with Graves disease. Sequenced here: peripheral blood mononuclear cells (PBMCs), sampled at new diagnosis, from a patient treated with antithyroid drugs. At the DNA level, the sequence is TGTGCCAGCGTACGTACAGATACGCAGTATTTT. It translates to CASVRTDTQYF.